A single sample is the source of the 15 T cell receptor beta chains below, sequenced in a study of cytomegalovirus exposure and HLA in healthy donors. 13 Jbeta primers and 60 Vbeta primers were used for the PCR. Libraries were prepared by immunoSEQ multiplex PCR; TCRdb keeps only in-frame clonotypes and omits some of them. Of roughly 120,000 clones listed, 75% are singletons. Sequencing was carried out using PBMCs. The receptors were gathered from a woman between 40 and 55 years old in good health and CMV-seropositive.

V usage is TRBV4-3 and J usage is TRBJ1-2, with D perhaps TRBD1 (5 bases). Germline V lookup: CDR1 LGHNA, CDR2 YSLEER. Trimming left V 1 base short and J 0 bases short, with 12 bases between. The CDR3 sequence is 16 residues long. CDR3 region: CASSQGGAGANYGYTF. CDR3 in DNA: TGCGCCAGCAGCCAAGGCGGGGCAGGAGCTAACTATGGCTACACCTTC.

DNA for the CDR3: TGTGCCAGCAGCTTAGCGCTAACAGATACGCAGTATTTT. Protein: CASSLALTDTQYF. The chain recombines TRBV7-2 with TRBJ2-3; no clear D. Germline values: CDR1 SGHTA, CDR2 FQGNSA. This CDR3 comprises 13 residues. V was pared by 0 bases and J by 3 bases, with 4 bases between.

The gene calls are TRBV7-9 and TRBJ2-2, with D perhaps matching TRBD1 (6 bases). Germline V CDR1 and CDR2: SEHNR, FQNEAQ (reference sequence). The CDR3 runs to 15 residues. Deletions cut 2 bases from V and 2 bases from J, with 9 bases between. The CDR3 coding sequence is TGTGCCAGCAGCTTAAGACAGGCCAACACCGGGGAGCTGTTTTTT. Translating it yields CASSLRQANTGELFF.

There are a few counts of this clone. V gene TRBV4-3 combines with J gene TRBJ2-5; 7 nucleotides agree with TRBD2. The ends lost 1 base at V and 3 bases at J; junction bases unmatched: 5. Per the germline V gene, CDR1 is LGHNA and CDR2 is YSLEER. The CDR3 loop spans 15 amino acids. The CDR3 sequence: CASSQVGGREETQYF. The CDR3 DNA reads TGCGCCAGCAGCCAAGTTGGCGGGAGAGAAGAGACCCAGTACTTC.

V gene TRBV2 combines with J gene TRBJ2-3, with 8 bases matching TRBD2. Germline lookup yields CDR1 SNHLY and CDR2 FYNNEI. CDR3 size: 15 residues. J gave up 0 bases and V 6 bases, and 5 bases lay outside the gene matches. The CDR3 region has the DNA TGTGCCAGCAGAACTTTAGCGGGGAGCACAGATACGCAGTATTTT. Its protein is CASRTLAGSTDTQYF.

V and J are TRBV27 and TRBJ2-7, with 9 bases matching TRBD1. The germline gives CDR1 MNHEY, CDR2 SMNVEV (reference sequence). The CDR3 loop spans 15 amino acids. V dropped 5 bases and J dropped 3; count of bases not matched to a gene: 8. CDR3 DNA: TGTGCCAGCAGTCGACGGCGGACAGGGGACTACGAGCAGTACTTC. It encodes CASSRRRTGDYEQYF.

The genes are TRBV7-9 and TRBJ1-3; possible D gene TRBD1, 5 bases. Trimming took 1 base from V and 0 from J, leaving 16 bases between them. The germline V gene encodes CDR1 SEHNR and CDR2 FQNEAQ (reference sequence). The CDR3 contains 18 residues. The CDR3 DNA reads TGTGCCAGCAGCTTAGAAGTAAGGGGAAGAGGCTCTGGAAACACCATATATTTT. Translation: CASSLEVRGRGSGNTIYF.

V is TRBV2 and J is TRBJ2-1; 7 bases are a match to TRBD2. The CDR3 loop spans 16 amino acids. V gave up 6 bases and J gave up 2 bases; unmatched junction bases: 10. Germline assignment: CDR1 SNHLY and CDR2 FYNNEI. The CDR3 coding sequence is TGTGCCAGCAGCCCAATCCCTAGCGGCCCCTACAATGAGCAGTTCTTC. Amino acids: CASSPIPSGPYNEQFF.

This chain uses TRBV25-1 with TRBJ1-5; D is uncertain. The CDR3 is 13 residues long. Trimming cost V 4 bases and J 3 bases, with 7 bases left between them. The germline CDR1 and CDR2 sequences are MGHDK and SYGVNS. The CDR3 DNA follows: TGTGCCAGCAGTGCGGCGGTCAATCAGCCCCAGCATTTT. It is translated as CASSAAVNQPQHF.

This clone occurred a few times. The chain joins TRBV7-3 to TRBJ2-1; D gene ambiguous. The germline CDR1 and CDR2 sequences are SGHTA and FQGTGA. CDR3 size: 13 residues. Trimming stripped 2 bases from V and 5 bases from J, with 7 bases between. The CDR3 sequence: CASSLGPNNEQFF. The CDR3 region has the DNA TGTGCCAGCAGCTTAGGGCCCAACAATGAGCAGTTCTTC.

CDR3 bases: TGTGCCAGCTCACCCTGGGACAGTATCAATCAGCCCCAGCATTTT. This sequence encodes CASSPWDSINQPQHF. The V and J genes are TRBV18 and TRBJ1-5; 7 positions match TRBD1. Germline lookup yields CDR1 KGHSH and CDR2 LQKENI. The CDR3 sequence is 15 residues long. J gave up 3 bases and V 3 bases, and 5 bases lay outside the gene matches.

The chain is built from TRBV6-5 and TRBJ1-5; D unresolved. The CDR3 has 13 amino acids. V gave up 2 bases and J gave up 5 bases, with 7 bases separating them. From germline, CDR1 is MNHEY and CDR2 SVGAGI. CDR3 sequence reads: CASSYIRDQPQHF. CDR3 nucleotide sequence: TGTGCCAGCAGTTACATAAGAGATCAGCCCCAGCATTTT.

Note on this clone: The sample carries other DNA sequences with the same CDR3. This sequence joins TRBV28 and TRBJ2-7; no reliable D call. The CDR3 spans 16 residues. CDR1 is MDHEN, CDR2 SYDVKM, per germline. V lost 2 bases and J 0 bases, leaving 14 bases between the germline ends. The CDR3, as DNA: TGTGCCAGCAGTTTAGTAACTGTTGCGCCCTCCTACGAGCAGTACTTC. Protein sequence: CASSLVTVAPSYEQYF.

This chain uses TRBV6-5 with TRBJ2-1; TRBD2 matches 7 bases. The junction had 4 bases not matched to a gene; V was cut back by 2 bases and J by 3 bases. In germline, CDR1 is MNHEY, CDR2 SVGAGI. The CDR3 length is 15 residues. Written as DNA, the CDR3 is TGTGCCAGCAGTTACCCGGGCGGGGGCTACAATGAGCAGTTCTTC. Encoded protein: CASSYPGGGYNEQFF.

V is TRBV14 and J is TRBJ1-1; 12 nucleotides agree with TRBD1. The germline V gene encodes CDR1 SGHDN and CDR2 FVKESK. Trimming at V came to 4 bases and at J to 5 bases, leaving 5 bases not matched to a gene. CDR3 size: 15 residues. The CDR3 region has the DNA TGTGCCAGCAGCCCGTGGGACAGGGGGCGAACTGAAGCTTTCTTT. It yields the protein CASSPWDRGRTEAFF.